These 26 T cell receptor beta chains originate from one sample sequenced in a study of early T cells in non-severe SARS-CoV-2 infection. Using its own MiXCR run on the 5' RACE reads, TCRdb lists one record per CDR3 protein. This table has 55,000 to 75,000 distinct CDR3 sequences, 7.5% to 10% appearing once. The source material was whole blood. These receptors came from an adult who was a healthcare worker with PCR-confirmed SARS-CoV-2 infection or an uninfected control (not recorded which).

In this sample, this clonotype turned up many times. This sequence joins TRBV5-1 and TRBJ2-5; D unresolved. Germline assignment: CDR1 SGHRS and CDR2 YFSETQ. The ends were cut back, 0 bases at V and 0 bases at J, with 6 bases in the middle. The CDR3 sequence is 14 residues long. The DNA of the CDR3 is TGCGCCAGCAGCTTGGGGCGCAACCAAGAGACCCAGTACTTC. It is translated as CASSLGRNQETQYF.

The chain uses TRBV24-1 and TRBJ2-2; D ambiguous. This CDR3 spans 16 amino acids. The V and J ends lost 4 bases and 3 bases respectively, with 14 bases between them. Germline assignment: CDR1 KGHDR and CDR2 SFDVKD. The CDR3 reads CATSDPSILHTGELFF. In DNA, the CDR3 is TGTGCCACCAGTGACCCGAGCATATTACACACCGGGGAGCTGTTTTTT.

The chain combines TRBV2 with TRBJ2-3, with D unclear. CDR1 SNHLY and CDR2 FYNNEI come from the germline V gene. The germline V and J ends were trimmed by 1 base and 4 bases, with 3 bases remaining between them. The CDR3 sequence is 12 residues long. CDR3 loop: CASSEGPDTQYF. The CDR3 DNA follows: TGTGCCAGCAGTGAAGGGCCAGATACGCAGTATTTT.

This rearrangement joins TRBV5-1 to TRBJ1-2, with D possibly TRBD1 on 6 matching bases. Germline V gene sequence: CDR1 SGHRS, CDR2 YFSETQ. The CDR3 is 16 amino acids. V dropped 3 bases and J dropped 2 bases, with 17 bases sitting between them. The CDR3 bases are TGCGCCAGCAGCTCAAATTATCCGGGGGCGAACTATGGCTACACCTTC. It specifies CASSSNYPGANYGYTF. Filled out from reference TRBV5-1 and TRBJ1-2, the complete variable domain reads KAGVTQTPRYLIKTRGQQVTLSCSPISGHRSVSWYQQTPGQGLQFLFEYFSETQRNKGNFPGRFSGRQFSNSRSEMNVSTLELGDSALYLCASSSNYPGANYGYTFGSGTRLTVV.

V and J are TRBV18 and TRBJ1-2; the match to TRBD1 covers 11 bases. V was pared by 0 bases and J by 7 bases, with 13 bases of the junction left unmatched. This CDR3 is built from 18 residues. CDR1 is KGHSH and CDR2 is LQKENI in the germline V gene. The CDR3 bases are TGTGCCAGCTCACCACCGCTAGGACAGGGGGCGCGTCGTGTTGGCTACACCTTC. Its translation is CASSPPLGQGARRVGYTF.

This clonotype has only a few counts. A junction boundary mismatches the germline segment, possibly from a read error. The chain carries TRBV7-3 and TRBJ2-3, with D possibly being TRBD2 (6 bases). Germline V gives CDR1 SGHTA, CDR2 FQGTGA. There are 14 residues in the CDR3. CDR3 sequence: CASSVTGDTDTQYF. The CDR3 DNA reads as TGTGCCAGCAGCGTAACGGGGGACACAGATACGCAGTATTTT. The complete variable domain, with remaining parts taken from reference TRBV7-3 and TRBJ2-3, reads GAGVSQTPSNKVTEKGKYVELRCDPISGHTALYWYRQSLGQGPEFLIYFQGTGAADDSGLPNDRFFAVRPEGSVSTLKIQRTERGDSAVYLCASSVTGDTDTQYFGPGTRLTVL.

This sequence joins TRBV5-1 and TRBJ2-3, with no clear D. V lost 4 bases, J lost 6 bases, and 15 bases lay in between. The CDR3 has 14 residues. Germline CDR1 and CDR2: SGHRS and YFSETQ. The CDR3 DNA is TGCGCCAGCAGCACGTCCCGGAGCCTTGATACGCAGTATTTT. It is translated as CASSTSRSLDTQYF.

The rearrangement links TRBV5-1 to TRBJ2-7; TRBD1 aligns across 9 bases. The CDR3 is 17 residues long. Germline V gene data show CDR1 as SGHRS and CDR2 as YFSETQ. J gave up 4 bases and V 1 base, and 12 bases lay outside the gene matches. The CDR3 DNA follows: TGCGCCAGCAGCTTGCAACCCACGCGGACAGGGGATTACGAGCAGTACGTC. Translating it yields CASSLQPTRTGDYEQYV.

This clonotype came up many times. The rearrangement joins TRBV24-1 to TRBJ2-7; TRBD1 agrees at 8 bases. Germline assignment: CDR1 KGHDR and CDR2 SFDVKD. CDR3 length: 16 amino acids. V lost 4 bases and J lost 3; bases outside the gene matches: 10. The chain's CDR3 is CATSDGDRRFLYEQYV. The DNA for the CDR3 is TGTGCCACCAGTGACGGGGACAGGAGGTTTCTCTACGAGCAGTACGTC.

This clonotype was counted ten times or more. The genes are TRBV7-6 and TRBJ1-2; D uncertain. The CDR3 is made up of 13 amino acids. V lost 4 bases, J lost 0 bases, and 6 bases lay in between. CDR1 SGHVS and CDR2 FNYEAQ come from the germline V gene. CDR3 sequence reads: CASSSTANYGYTF. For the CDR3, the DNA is TGTGCCAGCAGCTCGACGGCTAACTATGGCTACACCTTC.

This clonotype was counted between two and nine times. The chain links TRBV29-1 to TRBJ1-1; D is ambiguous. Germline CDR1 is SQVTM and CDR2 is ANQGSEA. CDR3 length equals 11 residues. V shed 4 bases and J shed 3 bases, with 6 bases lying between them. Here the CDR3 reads CSVVSDTEAFF. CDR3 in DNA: TGCAGCGTTGTGTCGGACACTGAAGCTTTCTTT. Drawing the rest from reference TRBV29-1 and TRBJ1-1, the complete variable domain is SAVISQKPSRDICQRGTSLTIQCQVDSQVTMMFWYRQQPGQSLTLIATANQGSEATYESGFVIDKFPISRPNLTFSTLTVSNMSPEDSSIYLCSVVSDTEAFFGQGTRLTVV.

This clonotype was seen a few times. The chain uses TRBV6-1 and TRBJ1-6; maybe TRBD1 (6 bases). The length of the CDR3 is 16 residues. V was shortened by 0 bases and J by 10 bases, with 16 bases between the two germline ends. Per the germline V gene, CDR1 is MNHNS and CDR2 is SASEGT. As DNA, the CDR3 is TGTGCCAGCAGTGAAGCGTTTTACACAGGGTACTCACCCCTCCACTTT. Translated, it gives CASSEAFYTGYSPLHF.

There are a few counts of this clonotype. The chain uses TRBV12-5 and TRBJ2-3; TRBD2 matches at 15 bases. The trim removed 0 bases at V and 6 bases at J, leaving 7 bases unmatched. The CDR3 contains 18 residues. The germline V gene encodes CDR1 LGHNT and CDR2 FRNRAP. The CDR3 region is CASGLVLRTSGGADTQYF. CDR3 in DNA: TGTGCTAGTGGTTTGGTACTACGGACTAGCGGGGGGGCGGATACGCAGTATTTT.

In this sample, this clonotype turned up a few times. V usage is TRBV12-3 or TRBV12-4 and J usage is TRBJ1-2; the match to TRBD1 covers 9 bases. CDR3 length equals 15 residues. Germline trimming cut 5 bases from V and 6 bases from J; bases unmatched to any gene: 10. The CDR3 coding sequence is TGTGCCAGCAGTACGGGGACAGGGTTACGGGATGGCTACACCTTC. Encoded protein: CASSTGTGLRDGYTF.

The CDR3 DNA follows: TGTGCCAGCAGCCGAGACAGGGATAATTCACCCCTCCACTTT. Amino acid sequence: CASSRDRDNSPLHF. The chain uses TRBV28 and TRBJ1-6, with TRBD1 matching 7 bases. J lost 5 bases, V lost 6 bases, and 4 bases had no gene match. The CDR3 sequence is 14 residues long. The germline gives CDR1 MDHEN, CDR2 SYDVKM. Variable domain in full (rest from reference TRBV28 and TRBJ1-6): DVKVTQSSRYLVKRTGEKVFLECVQDMDHENMFWYRQDPGLGLRLIYFSYDVKMKEKGDIPEGYSVSREKKERFSLILESASTNQTSMYLCASSRDRDNSPLHFGNGTRLTVT.

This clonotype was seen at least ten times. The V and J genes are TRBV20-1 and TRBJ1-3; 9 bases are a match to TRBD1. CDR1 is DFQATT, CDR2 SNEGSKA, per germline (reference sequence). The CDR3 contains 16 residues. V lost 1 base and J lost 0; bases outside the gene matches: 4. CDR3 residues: CSARGDRVASGNTIYF. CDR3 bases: TGCAGTGCTAGAGGGGACAGGGTAGCCTCTGGAAACACCATATATTTT.

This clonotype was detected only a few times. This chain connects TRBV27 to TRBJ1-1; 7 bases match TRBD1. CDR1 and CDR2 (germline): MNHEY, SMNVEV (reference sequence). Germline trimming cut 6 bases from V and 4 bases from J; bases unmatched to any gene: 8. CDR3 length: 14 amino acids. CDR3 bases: TGTGCCAGCAGCGCACAGGGGCAAGGCACTGAAGCTTTCTTT. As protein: CASSAQGQGTEAFF.

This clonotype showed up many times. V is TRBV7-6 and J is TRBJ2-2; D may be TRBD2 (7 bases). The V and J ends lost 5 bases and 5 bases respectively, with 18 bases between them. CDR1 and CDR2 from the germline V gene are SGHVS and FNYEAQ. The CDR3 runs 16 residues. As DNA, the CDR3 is TGTGCCAGCAGCGCCCGAGGGGGAGGGGCGACCGGGGAGCTGTTTTTT. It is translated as CASSARGGGATGELFF.

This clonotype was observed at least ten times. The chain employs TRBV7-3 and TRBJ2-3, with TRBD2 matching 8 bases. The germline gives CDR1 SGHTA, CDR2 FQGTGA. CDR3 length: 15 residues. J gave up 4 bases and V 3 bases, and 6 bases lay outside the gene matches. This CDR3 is CASSFRGLASDTQYF. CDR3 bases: TGTGCCAGCAGCTTCAGAGGACTAGCATCAGATACGCAGTATTTT. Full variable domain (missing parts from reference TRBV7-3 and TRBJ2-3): GAGVSQTPSNKVTEKGKYVELRCDPISGHTALYWYRQSLGQGPEFLIYFQGTGAADDSGLPNDRFFAVRPEGSVSTLKIQRTERGDSAVYLCASSFRGLASDTQYFGPGTRLTVL.

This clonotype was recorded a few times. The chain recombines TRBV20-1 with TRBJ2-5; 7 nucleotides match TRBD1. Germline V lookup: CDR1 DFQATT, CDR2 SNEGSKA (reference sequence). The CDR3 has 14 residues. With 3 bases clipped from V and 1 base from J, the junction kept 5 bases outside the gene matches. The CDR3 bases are TGCAGTGCTAGCGGACAGGTTTTCCAAGAGACCCAGTACTTC. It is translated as CSASGQVFQETQYF.

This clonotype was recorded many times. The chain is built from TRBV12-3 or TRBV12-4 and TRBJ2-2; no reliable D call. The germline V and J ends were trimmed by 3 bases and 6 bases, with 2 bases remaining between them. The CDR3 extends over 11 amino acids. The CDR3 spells CASSFPGELFF. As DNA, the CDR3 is TGTGCCAGCAGTTTCCCCGGGGAGCTGTTTTTT.

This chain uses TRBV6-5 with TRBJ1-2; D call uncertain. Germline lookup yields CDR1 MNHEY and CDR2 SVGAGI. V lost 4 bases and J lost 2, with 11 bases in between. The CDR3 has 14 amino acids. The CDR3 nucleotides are TGTGCCAGCAGTTTAGGGCGAAAGAACTATGGCTACACCTTC. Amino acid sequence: CASSLGRKNYGYTF.

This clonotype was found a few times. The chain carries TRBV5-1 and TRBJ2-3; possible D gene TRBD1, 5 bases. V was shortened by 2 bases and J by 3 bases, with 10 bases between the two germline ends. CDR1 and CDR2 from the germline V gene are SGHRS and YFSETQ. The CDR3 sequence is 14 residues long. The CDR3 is CASSLQESTDTQYF. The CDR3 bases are TGCGCCAGCAGCTTACAGGAAAGTACAGATACGCAGTATTTT.

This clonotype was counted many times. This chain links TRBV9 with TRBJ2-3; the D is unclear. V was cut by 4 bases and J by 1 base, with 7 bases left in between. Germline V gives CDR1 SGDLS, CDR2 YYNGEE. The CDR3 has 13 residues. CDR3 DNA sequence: TGTGCCAGCAGCCGAGAGGGCACAGATACGCAGTATTTT. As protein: CASSREGTDTQYF.

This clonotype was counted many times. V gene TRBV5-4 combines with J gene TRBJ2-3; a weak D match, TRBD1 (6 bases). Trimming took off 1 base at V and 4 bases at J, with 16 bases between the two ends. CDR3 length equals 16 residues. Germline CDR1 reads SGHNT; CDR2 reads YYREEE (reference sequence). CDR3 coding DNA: TGTGCCAGCAGCTTGAGGGGGATGGGCGGTGCAGATACGCAGTATTTT. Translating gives CASSLRGMGGADTQYF.

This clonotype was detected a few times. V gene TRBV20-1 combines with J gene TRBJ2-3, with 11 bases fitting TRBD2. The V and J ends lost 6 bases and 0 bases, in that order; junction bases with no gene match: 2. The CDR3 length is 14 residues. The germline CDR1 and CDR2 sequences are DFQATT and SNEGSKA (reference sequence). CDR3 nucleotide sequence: TGCAGTGCAAGGACTAGCGGGAGCACAGATACGCAGTATTTT. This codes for CSARTSGSTDTQYF.